The clone carrying this T cell receptor (beta chain) was found a few times. Its cognate antigen is unknown. MiXCR, run by TCRdb on the 5' RACE reads, gives a single entry per CDR3 protein. The sample lists just under 350,000 distinct CDR3 sequences, 10% to 15% occurring once. Germline V lookup: CDR1 MNHEY, CDR2 SVGAGI. Trimming took off 3 bases at V and 1 base at J, with 12 bases between the two ends. The CDR3 is 16 amino acids. This entry belongs to a study of T-cell memory formation after mild COVID-19. Study in general: Largely donor-specific TCR clusters were found.

Study-level findings and limits: That cross-reactive memory joined was suggested by some responding clones appearing in pre-infection memory. Later expanders leaned toward CD4+, whereas clones contracting from day 15 to 85 were balanced CD4/CD8.

Sequencing was done on a sample of PBMCs or a T cell subset sorted from them (not recorded which). This TCR came from a young man who had mild COVID-19 (a few samples of this study predate the infection). Cell type and time point are not known. The chain has TRBV6-5 and TRBJ2-2, with D maybe TRBD1 (6 bases). The CDR3 spells CASSYQGTENTGELFF. CDR3 nucleotide sequence: TGTGCCAGCAGTTATCAGGGGACGGAGAACACCGGGGAGCTGTTTTTT.